Listed here are 31 T cell receptor beta chains from one sample, sequenced in a study of T cell responses to AZD1222 COVID-19 vaccine. This table comes from immunoSEQ multiplex PCR, and its TCRdb copy is limited to in-frame clones, with some not included. The table shows 120,000 or so clones, with 80% to 95% occurring only once. Material: peripheral blood, obtained 28 days after the second dose of the MenACWY control vaccine. The receptors were gathered from an adult who received the MenACWY meningococcal vaccine as a control.

This clone was observed a handful of times. This sequence joins TRBV28 and TRBJ1-4; D gene uncertain. Between the trimmed V and J ends, which lost 2 bases and 7 bases, there was a span of 2 bases. CDR1 is MDHEN and CDR2 is SYDVKM in the germline V gene. This CDR3 spans 11 amino acids. For the CDR3, the DNA is TGTGCCAGCAGTTTAACTGAAAAACTGTTTTTT. It codes for CASSLTEKLFF.

The V and J genes are TRBV19 and TRBJ2-2; 8 positions match TRBD2. The J segment lost 5 bases and the V segment lost 7 bases, leaving 9 bases of the junction unmatched. Per the germline V gene, CDR1 is LNHDA and CDR2 is SQIVND (reference sequence). The CDR3 has 15 residues. CDR3 in amino acids: CASTKREGLTGELFF. The CDR3 DNA follows: TGTGCCAGTACCAAACGGGAGGGCCTGACCGGGGAGCTGTTTTTT. The complete variable domain, with remaining parts taken from reference TRBV19 and TRBJ2-2, reads DGGITQSPKYLFRKEGQNVTLSCEQNLNHDAMYWYRQDPGQGLRLIYYSQIVNDFQKGDIAEGYSVSREKKESFPLTVTSAQKNPTAFYLCASTKREGLTGELFFGEGSRLTVL.

V usage is TRBV24-1 and J usage is TRBJ2-5; D may be TRBD1 (5 bases). V was trimmed by 4 bases and J by 0 bases, leaving 11 bases between them. The CDR3 consists of 15 residues. The V gene's germline CDR1 is KGHDR and CDR2 SFDVKD. For the CDR3, the DNA is TGTGCCACCAGTGACCCGACAGTCTACCAAGAGACCCAGTACTTC. This codes for CATSDPTVYQETQYF.

The chain couples TRBV5-5 to TRBJ1-1, with D possibly being TRBD1 (5 bases). Germline V gene lookup returns CDR1 SGHKS and CDR2 YYEKEE (reference sequence). Trimming removed 2 bases from V and 1 base from J, with 9 bases in between. There are 14 residues in the CDR3. The DNA of the CDR3 is TGTGCCAGCAGCTTCAGGGATGGGAACACTGAAGCTTTCTTT. Its translation: CASSFRDGNTEAFF. Combining the CDR3 with reference TRBV5-5 and TRBJ1-1 gives the whole variable domain DAGVTQSPTHLIKTRGQQVTLRCSPISGHKSVSWYQQVLGQGPQFIFQYYEKEERGRGNFPDRFSARQFPNYSSELNVNALLLGDSALYLCASSFRDGNTEAFFGQGTRLTVV.

V and J are TRBV28 and TRBJ1-2, with a possible D match to TRBD1 (6 bases). The CDR3 is 12 amino acids. V was pared by 7 bases and J by 7 bases, with 13 bases between. The germline CDR1 and CDR2 sequences are MDHEN and SYDVKM. The CDR3 DNA reads TGTGCCAGCACCGAGGGGGTCCGTGGCTACACCTTC. Translated: CASTEGVRGYTF.

The chain couples TRBV11-2 to TRBJ2-5; D may correspond to TRBD1 or TRBD2 (5 bases each). Trimming shortened V by 1 base and J by 1 base, and 10 bases separated the two germline ends. The germline V gene encodes CDR1 SGHAT and CDR2 FQNNGV. This CDR3 region has 15 residues. The CDR3 nucleotides read TGTGCCAGCAGCTTAGGGGGACGGACCCAAGAGACCCAGTACTTC. This translates into CASSLGGRTQETQYF.

The chain recombines TRBV3-1 (or the pseudogene TRBV3-2) with TRBJ2-5; 7 nucleotides align to TRBD1. The CDR3 length is 13 residues. Trimming took 2 bases from V and 13 from J; bases not matched to a gene: 10. Germline V gene data show CDR1 as LGHDT and CDR2 as YNNKEL (reference sequence). DNA for the CDR3: TGTGCCAGCAGCCAAAGCTCGGTTTGGACAGGGTACTTC. This codes for CASSQSSVWTGYF.

This chain links TRBV4-1 with TRBJ2-1; TRBD2 agrees at 12 bases. Germline CDR1 MGHRA, CDR2 YSYEKL. This CDR3 spans 16 amino acids. Trimming took 3 bases from V and 4 from J; bases not matched to a gene: 4. Here the CDR3 DNA reads TGCGCCAGCAGCCAGCTAGGACTAGCGGGATACAATGAGCAGTTCTTC. It codes for CASSQLGLAGYNEQFF.

This clone appeared a single time. This chain joins TRBV12-3 or TRBV12-4 and TRBJ1-4, with D uncertain. The CDR3 consists of 12 residues. V was clipped by 6 bases and J by 7 bases, with 9 bases between them. The CDR3 DNA sequence: TGTGCCAGCAGACCATCAAGTGAAAAACTGTTTTTT. This sequence encodes CASRPSSEKLFF.

The gene calls are TRBV19 and TRBJ1-2; tentative D call: TRBD1 (5 bases). Per the germline V gene, CDR1 is LNHDA and CDR2 is SQIVND (reference sequence). V was shortened by 1 base and J by 10 bases, with 19 bases between the two germline ends. This CDR3 is built from 15 residues. The CDR3 sequence: CASSIGDPVESIYTF. Written as DNA, the CDR3 is TGTGCCAGTAGTATAGGGGACCCGGTGGAGTCAATCTACACCTTC.

The V gene is TRBV28, the J gene TRBJ2-4; D gene uncertain. The CDR3 loop spans 14 amino acids. Per germline, CDR1 MDHEN and CDR2 SYDVKM. The ends were cut back, 5 bases at V and 1 base at J, with 9 bases in the middle. The CDR3 bases are TGTGCCAGCAGTCAGCTAGACGCCAAAAACATTCAGTACTTC. Translation: CASSQLDAKNIQYF.

The J gene is TRBJ2-7, the V gene TRBV23-1, with 9 bases fitting TRBD2. TRBV23-1 is recorded as an ORF, its role being uncertain. The CDR3 covers 15 residues. V shed 0 bases, J shed 2 bases, and the junction held 2 bases outside the gene matches. CDR3 amino acids: CASSQSSSGTYEQYV. For the CDR3, the DNA is TGCGCCAGCAGTCAATCGTCTAGCGGGACCTACGAGCAGTACGTC.

V usage is TRBV10-2 and J usage is TRBJ1-6, with 8 bases matching TRBD1. This CDR3 is 16 amino acids long. V dropped 6 bases and J dropped 8; count of bases not matched to a gene: 12. The germline CDR1 and CDR2 sequences are WSHSY and SAAADI. The CDR3 is CASSQDRAMGDSPLHF. Written as DNA, the CDR3 is TGCGCCAGCAGCCAGGACAGGGCGATGGGGGATTCACCCCTCCACTTT.

The chain combines TRBV28 with TRBJ2-5; D might be TRBD2 (5 bases). Trimming took 4 bases from V and 5 from J, leaving 14 bases between them. The CDR3 totals 14 residues. Germline values: CDR1 MDHEN, CDR2 SYDVKM. The CDR3 nucleotides read TGTGCCAGCAGTTCACCGACGGGGTCGGAGACCCAGTACTTC. The encoded protein is CASSSPTGSETQYF.

V and J are TRBV27 and TRBJ2-7, with 13 nucleotides matching TRBD2. Germline CDR1 reads MNHEY; CDR2 reads SMNVEV (reference sequence). With 1 base clipped from V and 7 bases from J, the junction kept 7 bases outside the gene matches. This CDR3 contains 16 residues. The DNA for the CDR3 is TGTGCCAGCAGTTTATTGCCGGGACTAGCGGGATGGGAGCAGTACTTC. Translation: CASSLLPGLAGWEQYF.

The J gene is TRBJ2-5, the V gene TRBV6-6; TRBD1 matches 9 bases. V shed 2 bases and J 7 bases; nucleotides not matched to a gene: 11. CDR3 length equals 16 residues. Germline V gives CDR1 MNHNY, CDR2 SVGAGI (reference sequence). CDR3 nucleotide sequence: TGTGCCAGCAGTTACGCGGACGGGACAGGGATATGGACCCAGTACTTC. It encodes CASSYADGTGIWTQYF.

The V and J genes are TRBV28 and TRBJ1-6; 10 nucleotides agree with TRBD1. V lost 6 bases and J lost 0; bases outside the gene matches: 17. This CDR3 comprises 21 residues. Germline CDR1 is MDHEN and CDR2 is SYDVKM. The CDR3, as DNA: TGTGCCAGCAGGCACCGGGACAGGGGCCTTTTGGGGAGCTCCTATAATTCACCCCTCCACTTT. It translates to CASRHRDRGLLGSSYNSPLHF.

The J gene is TRBJ1-2, the V gene TRBV4-1; 11 positions agree with TRBD1. This CDR3 is 15 amino acids long. V lost 1 base to trimming and J lost 6 bases; unmatched junction nucleotides: 4. Germline V gives CDR1 MGHRA, CDR2 YSYEKL. CDR3 region: CASSQVRTGGNGYTF. The CDR3 DNA reads TGCGCCAGCAGCCAAGTACGGACAGGGGGCAATGGCTACACCTTC.

The CDR3 is CASSLPGGPTNEKLFF. Written as DNA, the CDR3 is TGTGCCAGCAGCTTACCCGGGGGCCCAACTAATGAAAAACTGTTTTTT. V and J are TRBV11-3 and TRBJ1-4, with D perhaps TRBD1 (6 bases). The CDR3 consists of 16 residues. Per the germline V gene, CDR1 is SGHNT and CDR2 is YENEEA. V lost 2 bases, J lost 0 bases, and 10 bases lay in between.

The rearrangement joins TRBV6-5 to TRBJ1-4; tentatively, D is TRBD1 (6 bases). V was cut by 8 bases and J by 0 bases, with 13 bases left in between. From germline, CDR1 is MNHEY and CDR2 SVGAGI. This CDR3 spans 15 amino acids. The CDR3 nucleotides read TGTGCCAGCGGCGACAGGAGCACAACTAATGAAAAACTGTTTTTT. This gives the protein CASGDRSTTNEKLFF.

The CDR3 spells CASSEAYRTDTQYF. CDR3 DNA: TGTGCCAGCAGTGAAGCTTACCGCACAGATACGCAGTATTTT. The chain combines TRBV6-1 with TRBJ2-3; D ambiguous. This CDR3 comprises 14 residues. V gave up 0 bases and J gave up 1 base, with 5 bases separating them. Germline values: CDR1 MNHNS, CDR2 SASEGT.

The chain combines TRBV5-1 with TRBJ2-3; TRBD2 matches at 9 bases. Germline V gene lookup returns CDR1 SGHRS and CDR2 YFSETQ. The V gene end was trimmed by 2 bases and the J gene end by 6 bases; junction bases not matched to a gene: 1. This CDR3 region has 13 residues. The CDR3 reads CASSFGTSDTQYF. In DNA, the CDR3 is TGCGCCAGCAGCTTCGGGACTAGCGATACGCAGTATTTT.

This sequence joins TRBV5-4 and TRBJ2-1; 7 bases match TRBD2. CDR3 length: 13 residues. CDR1 and CDR2 from the germline V gene are SGHNT and YYREEE (reference sequence). The V gene end was trimmed by 4 bases and the J gene end by 7 bases; junction bases not matched to a gene: 5. The CDR3 sequence: CASSRAGLNEQFF. The CDR3 nucleotides read TGTGCCAGCAGCAGAGCGGGGTTGAATGAGCAGTTCTTC. The variable domain in full, completed from reference TRBV5-4 and TRBJ2-1, reads ETGVTQSPTHLIKTRGQQVTLRCSSQSGHNTVSWYQQALGQGPQFIFQYYREEENGRGNFPPRFSGLQFPNYSSELNVNALELDDSALYLCASSRAGLNEQFFGPGTRLTVL.

The gene calls are TRBV4-3 and TRBJ2-1, with TRBD1 identical over 9 bases. The CDR3 consists of 15 residues. CDR1 and CDR2 (germline): LGHNA, YSLEER. The V gene end was trimmed by 2 bases and the J gene end by 8 bases; junction bases not matched to a gene: 7. The CDR3 spells CASSQTGTGYDEQFF. For the CDR3, the DNA is TGCGCCAGCAGCCAAACCGGGACAGGGTACGATGAGCAGTTCTTC.

This sequence joins TRBV7-9 and TRBJ2-6, with a weak D call TRBD1 (5 bases). V shed 1 base and J shed 0 bases, with 10 bases lying between them. This CDR3 spans 17 amino acids. From germline, CDR1 is SEHNR and CDR2 FQNEAQ (reference sequence). CDR3 sequence: CASSLESRGSGANVLTF. For the CDR3, the DNA is TGTGCCAGCAGCTTAGAGTCTAGGGGCTCTGGGGCCAACGTCCTGACTTTC. Variable domain in full (rest from reference TRBV7-9 and TRBJ2-6): DTGVSQNPRHKITKRGQNVTFRCDPISEHNRLYWYRQTLGQGPEFLTYFQNEAQLEKSRLLSDRFSAERPKGSFSTLEIQRTEQGDSAMYLCASSLESRGSGANVLTFGAGSRLTVL.

This rearrangement joins TRBV6-5 to TRBJ1-5, with D possibly TRBD1 on 5 matching bases. This CDR3 comprises 13 residues. Deletions cut 7 bases from V and 6 bases from J, with 13 bases between. Germline CDR1 reads MNHEY; CDR2 reads SVGAGI. The CDR3 region is CASTLEGVQPQHF. As DNA, the CDR3 is TGTGCCAGCACCTTGGAAGGGGTTCAGCCCCAGCATTTT.

The V call is TRBV16, the J call TRBJ1-3; unclear D gene. Germline V gives CDR1 KGHSY, CDR2 FQNENV. There are 14 residues in the CDR3. The V gene lost 3 bases and the J gene lost 4 bases, with 10 bases spanning the gap. CDR3 nucleotide sequence: TGTGCCAGCAGCCAGGCAGGAGGAGGAAACACCATATATTTT. Its translation: CASSQAGGGNTIYF. The full variable domain, with the rest looked up from reference TRBV16 and TRBJ1-3, is GEEVAQTPKHLVRGEGQKAKLYCAPIKGHSYVFWYQQVLKNEFKFLISFQNENVFDETGMPKERFSAKCLPNSPCSLEIQATKLEDSAVYFCASSQAGGGNTIYFGEGSWLTVV.

The chain carries TRBV4-1 and TRBJ2-3, with TRBD2 matching over 11 bases. Germline V gene data show CDR1 as MGHRA and CDR2 as YSYEKL. The CDR3 covers 18 residues. V was clipped by 0 bases and J by 4 bases; unmatched bases: 9. This CDR3 is CASSQERLAGIRADTQYF. The CDR3 DNA follows: TGCGCCAGCAGCCAAGAAAGACTAGCGGGGATTCGCGCAGATACGCAGTATTTT.

The chain links TRBV29-1 to TRBJ2-5; D may be TRBD1 or TRBD2 (7 bases each). The V end was cut by 5 bases, the J end by 1 base, with 14 bases between. Per the germline V gene, CDR1 is SQVTM and CDR2 is ANQGSEA. This CDR3 has 14 amino acids. The CDR3 DNA reads TGCAGCGTTTTAAGGGAGGGGGCCCAAGAGACCCAGTACTTC. It specifies CSVLREGAQETQYF.

This clone was picked up a small number of times. This rearrangement joins TRBV28 to TRBJ2-7; TRBD1 matches 9 bases. The germline V gene encodes CDR1 MDHEN and CDR2 SYDVKM. The CDR3 extends over 15 amino acids. Trimming at V came to 6 bases and at J to 6 bases, leaving 12 bases not matched to a gene. DNA of the CDR3: TGTGCCAGCAGCCAACCAAGGACAGGGGCAGGCGAGCAGTACGTC. Protein: CASSQPRTGAGEQYV.

The chain joins TRBV28 to TRBJ1-5; TRBD1 might be the D (5 bases). CDR3 length: 19 residues. Germline CDR1 reads MDHEN; CDR2 reads SYDVKM. V lost 6 bases and J 0 bases, leaving 24 bases between the germline ends. CDR3 loop: CASRDPSGRDSGSNQPQHF. The CDR3 nucleotides are TGTGCCAGCAGGGACCCGTCGGGACGGGATTCGGGTAGCAATCAGCCCCAGCATTTT. Variable domain in full (rest from reference TRBV28 and TRBJ1-5): DVKVTQSSRYLVKRTGEKVFLECVQDMDHENMFWYRQDPGLGLRLIYFSYDVKMKEKGDIPEGYSVSREKKERFSLILESASTNQTSMYLCASRDPSGRDSGSNQPQHFGDGTRLSIL.